This TCR beta chain was sequenced during a study of blood T cells in healthy people across ages (dated by TCRdb to the mid-2010s). The study in broad terms: Template switching captured roughly one uniquely barcoded TCR beta cDNA molecule per two T cells in model experiments. The study measured age-related changes in TCR beta repertoire diversity using deep sequencing normalized with unique cDNA molecular identifiers. Four age groups were formed from the donors: young (average roughly 16 years), middle-aged (around 41), aged (62) and long-lived (about 80). To avoid experimental bias, donors of different ages were spread randomly across the sequencing lanes. The study analyzed two additional independent replicas of 1 million unique cDNA reads from the same blood draw for two donors, one aged 18 to 30 and one aged 80 or older. Study-wide findings and limitations: Estimates of total diversity based on one million sequenced T cells were considered lower bounds and underestimates. The CMV infection status of donors was not known, potentially confounding age-related changes in expanded clonotypes. Conclusive comparison of naive and antigen-experienced compartments was prevented by the profiling of bulk unsorted PBMCs. Observed TCR beta diversity per million T cells fell roughly linearly with age, and a significant reduction was already apparent by age roughly 40. Compared with the aged group, the long-lived group had more naive CD4+ T cells, fewer expanded clones and increased TCR diversity, a pattern suggesting age selection. The percentage of naive T cells measured by flow cytometry correlated strongly with observed TCR beta diversity.

For CDR1 and CDR2, the germline V gene lists KGHDR and SFDVKD. Trimming costs V 0 bases and J 3 bases, and their ends lie 12 bases apart. There are 16 amino acids in the CDR3, from cysteine to phenylalanine inclusive. Only the CDR3 DNA is retained, 48 bases long and in frame from the first base. This clonotype has ten or more counts. Its antigen target is currently unknown. No much larger clone is present one base from it, and per-base qualities are unavailable. Libraries came from 5' RACE. Sequenced using an Illumina HiSeq 2500. A second roughly 6 to 12 cycle PCR used a sample-barcoded 5' primer and a J-beta primer mix. A template-switch 5' adaptor carrying 12 random nucleotides introduced a unique molecular identifier onto each TCR beta cDNA molecule. Each sample yielded at least 3 million CDR3-containing paired-end reads. The Mint cDNA synthesis kit, primed by a TRBC-specific oligonucleotide, was used to synthesize first-strand cDNA from all RNA. Following uracil-DNA glycosylase treatment, a first 18-cycle PCR with universal primers M1SS and BC2_uni_R was performed on all cDNA. The paper's processing steps were these. For normalization, 1 million high-quality reads, each with a distinct molecular identifier, were randomly selected from each sample. Reads with shared molecular identifiers were discarded instead of being binned into consensus sequences. MiTCR, with a Q25 quality threshold and the strictest error-elimination algorithm, was used for CDR3 identification, clonotype clustering and error correction. A nonparametric unseen species model with Euler transformation was used to estimate a lower bound on total TCR beta diversity. The raw public data were reprocessed by TCRdb itself: fastp quality trimming at Q25, MiXCR clonotype calling, in-frame beta chains only. Each entry is one CDR3 protein sequence, shown with its most common DNA and genes. What appears here as the V and J calls and clone size reflects TCRdb's work, not the paper's. In all, the sample holds around 320,000 distinct CDR3 sequences, and roughly 26% of those were seen once. 29% of the sample belongs to the ten largest clones.

Systemically healthy Caucasian individuals from Russia, some 38 in total and aged about 6 to 90 years, were included as donors. Each donor gave roughly 11 milliliters of peripheral blood, drawn into EDTA-treated Vacutainer tubes. PBMCs were isolated by Ficoll-Paque density-gradient centrifugation, with at least 6 million obtained per sample. Total RNA was extracted from PBMCs with Trizol reagent, with at least 6 micrograms obtained per sample. Naive CD45RAhigh/CD27high T cell percentages were measured by flow cytometry on a PBMC aliquot from every donor. This clonotype originated in a woman aged 70 to 79 in good health. The sequenced material came from blood. The sequence is built from TRBV24-1 and TRBJ2-3; the D gene assignment is ambiguous. In nucleotides, the sequence is TGTGCCACCAGTGATTTGCTGGCCGACGGAACAGATACGCAGTATTTT. It codes for CATSDLLADGTDTQYF.